This T cell receptor (beta chain) is from a study of PD-L1 blockade in urothelial cancer. Study-wide context: Of prior chemotherapy regimens, patients had received between 0 and 3. T cell content in blood samples showed a median of around 150,000.

The protocol was immunoSEQ multiplex PCR, while the TCRdb copy is restricted to in-frame clones and leaves out a portion. The sample carries roughly 43,000 clones, 81% recorded once. This TCR was sampled from a man in his 70s with urothelial cancer. Sequenced here: PBMCs, sampled around atezolizumab (anti-PD-L1) treatment.

The chain's CDR3 is CASSLGTGGWSMNTEAFF. DNA for the CDR3: TGTGCCAGCAGCTTAGGGACAGGGGGCTGGTCAATGAACACTGAAGCTTTCTTT. The chain joins TRBV14 to TRBJ1-1, with TRBD1 matching 12 bases. The CDR3 extends over 18 amino acids. The germline V gene has CDR1 SGHDN and CDR2 FVKESK. Trimming cost V 5 bases and J 0 bases; bases outside gene matches: 10.